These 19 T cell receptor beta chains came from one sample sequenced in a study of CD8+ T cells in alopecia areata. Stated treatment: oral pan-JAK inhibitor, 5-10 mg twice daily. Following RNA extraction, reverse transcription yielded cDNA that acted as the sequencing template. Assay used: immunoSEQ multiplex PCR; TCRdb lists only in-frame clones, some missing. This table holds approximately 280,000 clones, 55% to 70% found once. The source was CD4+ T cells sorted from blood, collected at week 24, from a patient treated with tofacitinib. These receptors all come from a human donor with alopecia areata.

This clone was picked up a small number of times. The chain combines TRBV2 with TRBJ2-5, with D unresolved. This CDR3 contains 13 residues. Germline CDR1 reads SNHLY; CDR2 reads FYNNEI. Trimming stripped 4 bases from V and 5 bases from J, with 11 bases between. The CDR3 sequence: CASSGRRVETQYF. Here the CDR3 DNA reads TGTGCCAGCAGTGGCCGCCGGGTTGAGACCCAGTACTTC.

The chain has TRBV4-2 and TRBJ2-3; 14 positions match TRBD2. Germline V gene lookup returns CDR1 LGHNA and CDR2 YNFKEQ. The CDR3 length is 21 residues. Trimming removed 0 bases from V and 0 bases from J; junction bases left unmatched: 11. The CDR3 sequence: CASSQDPQRTSGGPSTDTQYF. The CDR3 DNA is TGTGCCAGCAGCCAAGATCCGCAAAGGACTAGCGGGGGGCCTAGCACAGATACGCAGTATTTT.

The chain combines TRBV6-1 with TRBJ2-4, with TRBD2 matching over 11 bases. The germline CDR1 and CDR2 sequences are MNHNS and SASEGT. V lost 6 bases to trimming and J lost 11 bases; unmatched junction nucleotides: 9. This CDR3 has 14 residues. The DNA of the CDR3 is TGTGCCAGCAGCCTGACTAGCGGGGATAACTTTCAGTACTTC. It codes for CASSLTSGDNFQYF.

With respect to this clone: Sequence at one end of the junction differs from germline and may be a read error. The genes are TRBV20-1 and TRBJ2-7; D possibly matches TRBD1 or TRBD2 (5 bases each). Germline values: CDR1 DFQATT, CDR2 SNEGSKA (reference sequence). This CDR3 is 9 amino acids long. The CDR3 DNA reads TGCAGTGCCAGACCGGGACCCCACTTC. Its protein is CSARPGPHF.

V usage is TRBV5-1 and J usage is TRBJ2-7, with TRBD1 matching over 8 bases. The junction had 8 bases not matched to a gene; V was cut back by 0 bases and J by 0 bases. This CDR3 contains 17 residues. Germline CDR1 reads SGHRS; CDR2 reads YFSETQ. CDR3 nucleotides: TGCGCCAGCAGCTTGGTGTCCTGGGACAGGTCCTCCTACGAGCAGTACTTC. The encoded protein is CASSLVSWDRSSYEQYF.

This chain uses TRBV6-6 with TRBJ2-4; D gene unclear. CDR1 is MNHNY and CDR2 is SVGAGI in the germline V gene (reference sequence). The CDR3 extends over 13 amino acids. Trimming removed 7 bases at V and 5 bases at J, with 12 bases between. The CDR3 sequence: CASIRASENIQYF. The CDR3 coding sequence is TGTGCCAGCATCCGGGCCAGTGAAAACATTCAGTACTTC.

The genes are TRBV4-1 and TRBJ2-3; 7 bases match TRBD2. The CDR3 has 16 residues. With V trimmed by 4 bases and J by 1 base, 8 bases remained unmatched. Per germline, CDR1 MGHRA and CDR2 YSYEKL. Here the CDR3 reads CASSLSRLAGTDTQYF. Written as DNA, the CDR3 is TGCGCCAGCAGCCTTTCGCGACTAGCCGGCACAGATACGCAGTATTTT.

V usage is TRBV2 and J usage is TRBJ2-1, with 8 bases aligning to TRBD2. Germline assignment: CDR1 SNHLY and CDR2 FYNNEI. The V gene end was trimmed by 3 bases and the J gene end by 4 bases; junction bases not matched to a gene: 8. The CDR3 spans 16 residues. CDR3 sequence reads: CASSDRRGGSYNEQFF. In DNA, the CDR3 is TGTGCCAGCAGTGATAGACGGGGGGGCTCTTACAATGAGCAGTTCTTC.

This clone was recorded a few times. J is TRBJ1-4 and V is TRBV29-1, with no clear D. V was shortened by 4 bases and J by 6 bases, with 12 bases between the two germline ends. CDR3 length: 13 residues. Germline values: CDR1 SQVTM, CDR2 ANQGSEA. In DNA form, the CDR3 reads TGCAGCGTTGTAAGCAGTCCGGATGAAAAACTGTTTTTT. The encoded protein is CSVVSSPDEKLFF.

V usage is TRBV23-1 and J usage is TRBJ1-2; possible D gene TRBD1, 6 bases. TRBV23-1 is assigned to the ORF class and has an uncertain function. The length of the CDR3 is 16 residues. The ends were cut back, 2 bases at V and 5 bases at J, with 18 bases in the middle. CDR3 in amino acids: CASSQTGHPFKYGYTF. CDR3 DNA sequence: TGCGCCAGCAGTCAAACGGGACATCCCTTTAAGTATGGCTACACCTTC.

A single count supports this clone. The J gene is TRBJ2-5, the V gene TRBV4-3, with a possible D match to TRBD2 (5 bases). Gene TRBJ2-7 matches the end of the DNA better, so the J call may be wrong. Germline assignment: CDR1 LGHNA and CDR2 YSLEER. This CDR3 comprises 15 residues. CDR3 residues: CASSRGFKGSYEQYF. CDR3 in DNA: TGCGCCAGCAGCCGAGGGTTTAAGGGCTCCTACGAGCAGTACTTC.

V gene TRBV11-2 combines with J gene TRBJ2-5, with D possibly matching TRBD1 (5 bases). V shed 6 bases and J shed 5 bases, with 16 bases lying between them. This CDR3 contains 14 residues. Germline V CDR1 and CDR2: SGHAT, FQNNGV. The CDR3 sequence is CASSLPMAGETQYF. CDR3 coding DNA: TGTGCCAGCAGTCTCCCAATGGCAGGGGAGACCCAGTACTTC. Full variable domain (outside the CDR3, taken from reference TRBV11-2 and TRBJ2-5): EAGVAQSPRYKIIEKRQSVAFWCNPISGHATLYWYQQILGQGPKLLIQFQNNGVVDDSQLPKDRFSAERLKGVDSTLKIQPAKLEDSAVYLCASSLPMAGETQYFGPGTRLLVL.

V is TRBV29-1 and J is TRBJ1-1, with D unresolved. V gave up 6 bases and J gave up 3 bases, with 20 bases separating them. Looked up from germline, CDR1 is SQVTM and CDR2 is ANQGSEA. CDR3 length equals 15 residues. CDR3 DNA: TGCAGCGTCCAAGCCGCCCCGGGCTGGGACACTGAAGCTTTCTTT. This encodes CSVQAAPGWDTEAFF. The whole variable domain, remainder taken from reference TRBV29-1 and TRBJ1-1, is SAVISQKPSRDICQRGTSLTIQCQVDSQVTMMFWYRQQPGQSLTLIATANQGSEATYESGFVIDKFPISRPNLTFSTLTVSNMSPEDSSIYLCSVQAAPGWDTEAFFGQGTRLTVV.

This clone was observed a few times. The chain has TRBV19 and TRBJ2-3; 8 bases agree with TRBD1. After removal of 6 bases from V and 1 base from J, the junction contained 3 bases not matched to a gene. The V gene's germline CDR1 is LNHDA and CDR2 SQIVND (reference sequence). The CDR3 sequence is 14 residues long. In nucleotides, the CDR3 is TGTGCCAGTAGGATGACAGGGGGCACAGATACGCAGTATTTT. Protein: CASRMTGGTDTQYF.

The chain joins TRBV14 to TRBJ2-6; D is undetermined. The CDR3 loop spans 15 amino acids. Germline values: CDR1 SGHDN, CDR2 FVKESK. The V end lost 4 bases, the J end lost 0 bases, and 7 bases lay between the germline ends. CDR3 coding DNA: TGTGCCAGCAGCCCCAGTTCCTCTGGGGCCAACGTCCTGACTTTC. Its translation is CASSPSSSGANVLTF.

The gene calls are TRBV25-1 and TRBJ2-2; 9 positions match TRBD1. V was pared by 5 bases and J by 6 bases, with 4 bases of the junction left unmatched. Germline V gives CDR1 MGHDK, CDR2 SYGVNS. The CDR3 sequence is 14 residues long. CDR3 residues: CASSRDREAGELFF. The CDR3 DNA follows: TGTGCCAGCAGTAGGGACAGGGAGGCCGGGGAGCTGTTTTTT.

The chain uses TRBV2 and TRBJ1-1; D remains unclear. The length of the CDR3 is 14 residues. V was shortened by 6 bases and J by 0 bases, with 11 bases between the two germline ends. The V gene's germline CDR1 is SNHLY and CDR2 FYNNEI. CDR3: CASRRRLMNTEAFF. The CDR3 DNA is TGTGCCAGCAGGCGACGGTTAATGAACACTGAAGCTTTCTTT.

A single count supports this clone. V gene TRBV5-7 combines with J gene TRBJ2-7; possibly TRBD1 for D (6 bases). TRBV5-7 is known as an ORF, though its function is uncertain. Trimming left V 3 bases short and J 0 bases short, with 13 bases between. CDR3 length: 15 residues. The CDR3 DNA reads TGTGCCAGCAGCTCGCCGACGACAGGCTCCTACGAGCAGTACTTC. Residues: CASSSPTTGSYEQYF.

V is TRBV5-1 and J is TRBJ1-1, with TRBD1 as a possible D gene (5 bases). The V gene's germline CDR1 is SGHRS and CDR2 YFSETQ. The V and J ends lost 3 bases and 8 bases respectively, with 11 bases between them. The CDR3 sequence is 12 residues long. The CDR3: CASSSGLREAFF. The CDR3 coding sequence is TGCGCCAGCAGCTCGGGACTGAGAGAAGCTTTCTTT.